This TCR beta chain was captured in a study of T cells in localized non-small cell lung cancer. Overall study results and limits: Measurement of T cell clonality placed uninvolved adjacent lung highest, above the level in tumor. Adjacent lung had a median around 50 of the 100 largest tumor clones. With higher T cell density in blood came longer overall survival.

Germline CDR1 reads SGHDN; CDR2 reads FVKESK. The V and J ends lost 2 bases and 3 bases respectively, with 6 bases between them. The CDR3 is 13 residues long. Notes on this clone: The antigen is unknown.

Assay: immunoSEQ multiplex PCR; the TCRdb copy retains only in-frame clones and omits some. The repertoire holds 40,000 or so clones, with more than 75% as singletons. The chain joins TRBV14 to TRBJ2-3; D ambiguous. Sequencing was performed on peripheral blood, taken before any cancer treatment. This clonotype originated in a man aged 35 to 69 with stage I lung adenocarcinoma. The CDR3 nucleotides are TGTGCCAGCAGCCAAATAGGGACAGATACGCAGTATTTT. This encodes CASSQIGTDTQYF.